The next 9 T cell receptor beta chains were all read from a single sample in a study of blood T cell repertoires in COVID-19. Using immunoSEQ multiplex PCR, the repertoire was profiled, and TCRdb retains in-frame clones only, with some absent. The table includes approximately 98,000 clones, 65% to 80% detected once. The material sequenced was peripheral blood. Every receptor here comes from a woman aged 40 to 49 with acute or convalescent COVID-19.

This rearrangement joins TRBV7-2 to TRBJ1-5; D might be TRBD1 (5 bases). Germline CDR1 SGHTA, CDR2 FQGNSA. The CDR3 is 13 amino acids. V was shortened by 6 bases and J by 5 bases, with 11 bases between the two germline ends. CDR3 DNA: TGTGCCAGCAGGCGGGACGCTGATCAGCCCCAGCATTTT. Translating it yields CASRRDADQPQHF.

This chain links TRBV29-1 with TRBJ2-5, with D perhaps matching TRBD1 (5 bases). Germline V gene sequence: CDR1 SQVTM, CDR2 ANQGSEA. The CDR3 is 14 amino acids. V lost 2 bases to trimming and J lost 5 bases, with 15 bases between them. The CDR3 protein is CSVEIGHRAETQYF. CDR3 nucleotide sequence: TGCAGCGTTGAAATAGGACACCGGGCGGAGACCCAGTACTTC.

The rearrangement joins TRBV7-9 to TRBJ1-1; D call uncertain. CDR1 is SEHNR, CDR2 FQNEAQ, per germline (reference sequence). This CDR3 comprises 13 residues. Trimming stripped 1 base from V and 8 bases from J, with 11 bases between. The CDR3 region has the DNA TGTGCCAGCAGCTTAGAACGGGAGACAGAAGCTTTCTTT. It yields the protein CASSLERETEAFF.

The chain employs TRBV7-6 and TRBJ2-3; 7 positions agree with TRBD1. The CDR3 contains 14 residues. The V and J ends lost 7 bases and 3 bases, in that order; junction bases with no gene match: 7. CDR1 and CDR2 (germline): SGHVS, FNYEAQ. The CDR3 coding sequence is TGTGCCAGCACCCAGACAGGGATGACAGATACGCAGTATTTT. It is translated as CASTQTGMTDTQYF.

This clone came up a few times. J is TRBJ1-5 and V is TRBV12-3 or TRBV12-4; 8 positions agree with TRBD1. The CDR3 runs 12 residues. The V gene end was trimmed by 6 bases and the J gene end by 15 bases; junction bases not matched to a gene: 10. In DNA form, the CDR3 reads TGTGCCAGCAGAACTGACAGGGGTCTCTTGCATTTT. Its protein product is CASRTDRGLLHF.

This clone was found once. The chain combines TRBV27 with TRBJ1-5, with 7 bases that match TRBD1. There are 17 residues in the CDR3. Germline V gene sequence: CDR1 MNHEY, CDR2 SMNVEV (reference sequence). V gave up 8 bases and J gave up 0 bases; unmatched junction bases: 13. The CDR3 DNA sequence: TGTGCCAGCGAGAAGGACAGGCAGCCACATAGCAATCAGCCCCAGCATTTT. Amino acids: CASEKDRQPHSNQPQHF.

This clone was counted a single time. The V and J genes are TRBV7-2 and TRBJ2-1; the match to TRBD2 covers 7 bases. V gave up 3 bases and J gave up 10 bases; unmatched junction bases: 3. The CDR3 has 12 amino acids. The germline V gene has CDR1 SGHTA and CDR2 FQGNSA. The CDR3 sequence is CASSFPAGEQFF. The DNA of the CDR3 is TGTGCCAGCAGCTTCCCAGCGGGGGAGCAGTTCTTC.

V usage is TRBV6-6 and J usage is TRBJ2-7; D might be TRBD1 (6 bases). The germline gives CDR1 MNHNY, CDR2 SVGAGI (reference sequence). Trimming pared 4 bases from V and 3 bases from J, leaving 19 bases between. This CDR3 contains 16 residues. The CDR3 loop reads CASSFSQGSFSYEQYF. DNA of the CDR3: TGTGCCAGCAGTTTCTCGCAGGGGAGTTTTAGCTACGAGCAGTACTTC.

The rearrangement joins TRBV5-4 to TRBJ2-5; unclear D gene. The CDR3 has 14 amino acids. Germline CDR1 reads SGHNT; CDR2 reads YYREEE (reference sequence). The germline V and J ends were trimmed by 4 bases and 2 bases, with 12 bases remaining between them. CDR3 in DNA: TGTGCCAGCAGCGCTGTTGGGCAGCAAGAGACCCAGTACTTC. Its protein is CASSAVGQQETQYF.